A single sample gave rise to the 16 T cell receptor beta chains below, sequenced in a study of ipilimumab plus nivolumab after autologous stem cell transplantation. Assay: immunoSEQ multiplex PCR; the TCRdb copy retains only in-frame clones and omits some. The repertoire holds about 40,000 clones, 85% to 95% seen once, with under 1% in the top ten. Sequencing was performed on PBMCs, taken in a trial of ipilimumab plus nivolumab as post-transplant consolidation. The receptors here all came from a male donor with multiple myeloma.

The V call is TRBV5-1, the J call TRBJ1-2; D is unresolved. The germline V gene has CDR1 SGHRS and CDR2 YFSETQ. Trimming took 3 bases from V and 1 from J, leaving 19 bases between them. The CDR3 is 17 amino acids. CDR3 coding DNA: TGCGCCAGCAGCTCCTGGAACCTCTCGTCCCATAACTATGGCTACACCTTC. Translated: CASSSWNLSSHNYGYTF.

V is TRBV28 and J is TRBJ2-5; D unclear. V lost 6 bases to trimming and J lost 6 bases, with 14 bases between them. Looked up from germline, CDR1 is MDHEN and CDR2 is SYDVKM. The CDR3 runs 13 residues. CDR3 protein: CASRPLGRKTQYF. The CDR3 nucleotides read TGTGCCAGCAGGCCGCTAGGGCGGAAGACCCAGTACTTC.

The gene calls are TRBV5-1 and TRBJ2-7; TRBD1 or TRBD2 may be the D gene (5 bases each). The CDR3 loop spans 14 amino acids. Germline V gene data show CDR1 as SGHRS and CDR2 as YFSETQ. Between the trimmed V and J ends, which lost 5 bases and 0 bases, there was a span of 12 bases. Here the CDR3 reads CASRSGTVSYEQYF. The CDR3 coding sequence is TGCGCCAGCAGGTCCGGGACGGTCTCCTACGAGCAGTACTTC.

The rearrangement joins TRBV14 to TRBJ2-3; 13 bases are shared with TRBD2. The CDR3 runs to 19 residues. Germline V gene sequence: CDR1 SGHDN, CDR2 FVKESK. The J segment lost 0 bases and the V segment lost 0 bases, leaving 6 bases of the junction unmatched. CDR3 nucleotide sequence: TGTGCCAGCAGCCAAGAACTAGCGGGGGGGACCCCTAGCACAGATACGCAGTATTTT. Its translation: CASSQELAGGTPSTDTQYF.

This chain links TRBV28 with TRBJ1-3; 8 bases align to TRBD1. Trimming at V came to 5 bases and at J to 0 bases, leaving 9 bases not matched to a gene. Germline V gives CDR1 MDHEN, CDR2 SYDVKM. The CDR3 runs 17 residues. CDR3 sequence: CASSPFGQGSSGNTIYF. CDR3 in DNA: TGTGCCAGCAGTCCCTTCGGACAGGGAAGCTCTGGAAACACCATATATTTT.

This clone was counted a single time. CDR3 protein: CASSYSYQETQYF. CDR3 DNA sequence: TGTGCCAGCAGTTACTCGTACCAAGAGACCCAGTACTTC. V usage is TRBV27 and J usage is TRBJ2-5; D remains ambiguous. Trimming left V 4 bases short and J 0 bases short, with 6 bases between. The CDR3 extends over 13 amino acids. The V gene's germline CDR1 is MNHEY and CDR2 SMNVEV (reference sequence).

This chain joins TRBV30 and TRBJ2-2, with D possibly TRBD2 on 5 matching bases. The CDR3 length is 15 residues. V was shortened by 3 bases and J by 1 base, with 12 bases between the two germline ends. The germline V gene has CDR1 GTSNPN and CDR2 SVGIG (reference sequence). The CDR3 sequence: CAWRGGRKNTGELFF. The CDR3 nucleotides are TGTGCCTGGAGAGGAGGACGGAAGAACACCGGGGAGCTGTTTTTT.

The chain uses TRBV28 and TRBJ1-2, with D unresolved. CDR1 MDHEN and CDR2 SYDVKM come from the germline V gene. The CDR3 totals 13 residues. Trimming took 1 base from V and 5 from J, leaving 8 bases between them. CDR3 coding DNA: TGTGCCAGCAGTTTATTGGATTTTTATGGCTACACCTTC. Its translation: CASSLLDFYGYTF.

This clone was seen a single time. This chain joins TRBV5-4 and TRBJ2-7, with 7 bases aligning to TRBD1. V was clipped by 4 bases and J by 7 bases; unmatched bases: 8. The CDR3 consists of 13 residues. Germline assignment: CDR1 SGHNT and CDR2 YYREEE (reference sequence). CDR3 nucleotide sequence: TGTGCCAGCAGCAAAGAGGGGGCGCGGGAGCAGTACTTC. This gives the protein CASSKEGAREQYF.

This chain links TRBV6-4 with TRBJ1-2, with D possibly being TRBD1 (5 bases). V was cut by 5 bases and J by 2 bases, with 12 bases left in between. The CDR3 contains 14 residues. Per the germline V gene, CDR1 is MRHNA and CDR2 is SNTAGT. The CDR3 DNA reads TGTGCCAGCAGTCTCCTGCAGGGAAACTATGGCTACACCTTC. Its protein product is CASSLLQGNYGYTF.

V gene TRBV5-6 combines with J gene TRBJ2-1, with 13 bases lining up with TRBD2. V was clipped by 3 bases and J by 2 bases; unmatched bases: 5. Germline CDR1 reads SGHDT; CDR2 reads YYEEEE. CDR3 length equals 17 residues. CDR3 region: CASSWTSGSGAYNEQFF. The CDR3 DNA follows: TGTGCCAGCAGCTGGACTAGCGGGAGTGGGGCCTACAATGAGCAGTTCTTC. Filled out from reference TRBV5-6 and TRBJ2-1, the complete variable domain reads DAGVTQSPTHLIKTRGQQVTLRCSPKSGHDTVSWYQQALGQGPQFIFQYYEEEERQRGNFPDRFSGHQFPNYSSELNVNALLLGDSALYLCASSWTSGSGAYNEQFFGPGTRLTVL.

The gene calls are TRBV15 and TRBJ2-1, with D possibly matching TRBD1 (5 bases). CDR3 length equals 15 residues. Germline CDR1 reads LNHNV; CDR2 reads YYDKDF (reference sequence). V gave up 2 bases and J gave up 4 bases, with 12 bases separating them. The CDR3 sequence is CATSRTFDSYNEQFF. The CDR3 DNA follows: TGTGCCACCAGCAGAACCTTTGACAGTTACAATGAGCAGTTCTTC.

This chain connects TRBV4-1 to TRBJ2-7; D may match TRBD1 or TRBD2 (5 bases each). This CDR3 is 15 amino acids long. Germline V CDR1 and CDR2: MGHRA, YSYEKL. V lost 4 bases to trimming and J lost 7 bases, with 20 bases between them. In DNA form, the CDR3 reads TGCGCCAGCAGCCTCGGGGCGACCGATTCTGGGGAGCAGTACTTC. Amino acids: CASSLGATDSGEQYF.

The chain links TRBV5-1 to TRBJ1-1; D might be TRBD1 (5 bases). This CDR3 is built from 14 residues. Trimming removed 1 base from V and 1 base from J, with 8 bases in between. Germline V gene data show CDR1 as SGHRS and CDR2 as YFSETQ. CDR3 amino acids: CASSLRQGNTEAFF. The DNA for the CDR3 is TGCGCCAGCAGCTTGAGGCAGGGGAACACTGAAGCTTTCTTT.

The chain has TRBV10-2 and TRBJ2-1; 7 nucleotides agree with TRBD2. The CDR3 totals 16 residues. Germline CDR1 is WSHSY and CDR2 is SAAADI. J gave up 0 bases and V 6 bases, and 8 bases lay outside the gene matches. CDR3 sequence: CASRISGYSSYNEQFF. CDR3 bases: TGCGCCAGCAGAATTAGCGGGTATAGCTCCTACAATGAGCAGTTCTTC.

V usage is TRBV4-3 and J usage is TRBJ2-1, with 9 bases aligning to TRBD2. The CDR3 consists of 16 residues. The J segment lost 6 bases and the V segment lost 5 bases, leaving 11 bases of the junction unmatched. The germline CDR1 and CDR2 sequences are LGHNA and YSLEER. CDR3 DNA sequence: TGCGCCAGCAGCTTAAGATGGGGCGGGGGGGGCAATGAGCAGTTCTTC. This gives the protein CASSLRWGGGGNEQFF.